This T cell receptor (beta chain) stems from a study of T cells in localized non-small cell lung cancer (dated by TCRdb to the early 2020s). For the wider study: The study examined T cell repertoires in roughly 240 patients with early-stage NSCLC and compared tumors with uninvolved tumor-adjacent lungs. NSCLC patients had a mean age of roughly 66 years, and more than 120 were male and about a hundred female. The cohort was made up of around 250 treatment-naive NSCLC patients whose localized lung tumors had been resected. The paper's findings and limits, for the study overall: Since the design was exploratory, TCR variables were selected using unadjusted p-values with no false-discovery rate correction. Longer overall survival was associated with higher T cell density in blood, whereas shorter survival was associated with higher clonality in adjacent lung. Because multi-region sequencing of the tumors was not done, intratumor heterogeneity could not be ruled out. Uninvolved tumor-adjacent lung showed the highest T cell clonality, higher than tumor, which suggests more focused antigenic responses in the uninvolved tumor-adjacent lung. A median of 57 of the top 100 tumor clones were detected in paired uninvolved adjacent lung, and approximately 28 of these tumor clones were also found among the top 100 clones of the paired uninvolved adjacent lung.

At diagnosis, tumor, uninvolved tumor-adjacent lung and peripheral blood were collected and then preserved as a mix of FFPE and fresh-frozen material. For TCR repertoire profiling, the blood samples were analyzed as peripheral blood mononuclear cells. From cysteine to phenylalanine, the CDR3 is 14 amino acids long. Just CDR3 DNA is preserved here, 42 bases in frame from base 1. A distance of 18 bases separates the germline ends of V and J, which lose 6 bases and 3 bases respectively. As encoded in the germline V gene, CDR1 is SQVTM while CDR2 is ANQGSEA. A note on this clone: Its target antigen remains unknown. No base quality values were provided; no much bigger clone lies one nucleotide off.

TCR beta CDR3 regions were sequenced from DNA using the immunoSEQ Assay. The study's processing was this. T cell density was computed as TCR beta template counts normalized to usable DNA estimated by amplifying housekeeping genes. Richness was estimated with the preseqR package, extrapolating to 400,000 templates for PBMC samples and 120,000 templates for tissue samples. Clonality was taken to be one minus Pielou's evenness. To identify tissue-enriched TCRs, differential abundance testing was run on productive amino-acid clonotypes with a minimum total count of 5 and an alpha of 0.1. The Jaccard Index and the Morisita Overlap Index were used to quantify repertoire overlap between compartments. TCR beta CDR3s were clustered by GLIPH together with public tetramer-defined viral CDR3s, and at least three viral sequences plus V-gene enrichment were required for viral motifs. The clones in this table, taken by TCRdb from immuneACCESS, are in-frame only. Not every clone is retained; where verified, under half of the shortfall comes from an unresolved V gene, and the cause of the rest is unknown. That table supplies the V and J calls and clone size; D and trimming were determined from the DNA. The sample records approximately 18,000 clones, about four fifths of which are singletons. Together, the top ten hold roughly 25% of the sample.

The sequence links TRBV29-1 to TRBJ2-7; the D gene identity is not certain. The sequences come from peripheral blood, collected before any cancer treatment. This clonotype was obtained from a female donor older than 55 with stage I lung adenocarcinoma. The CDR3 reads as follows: CSVAVSGSGYEQYF. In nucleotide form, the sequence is TGCAGCGTAGCTGTATCGGGCTCCGGCTACGAGCAGTACTTC.